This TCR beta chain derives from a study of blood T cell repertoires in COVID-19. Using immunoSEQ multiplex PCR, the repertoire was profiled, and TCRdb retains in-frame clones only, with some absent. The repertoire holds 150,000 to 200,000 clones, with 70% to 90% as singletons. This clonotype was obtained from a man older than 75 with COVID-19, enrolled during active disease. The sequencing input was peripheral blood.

CDR3 residues: CASSTSQGTDAFF. CDR3 sequence (DNA): TGTGCCAGTAGTACGTCCCAGGGGACGGACGCTTTCTTT. V and J are TRBV19 and TRBJ1-1; a possible D gene is TRBD1 (6 bases). This CDR3 has 13 amino acids. The ends were cut back, 4 bases at V and 11 bases at J, with 17 bases in the middle. Per germline, CDR1 LNHDA and CDR2 SQIVND (reference sequence).